The following is a T cell receptor beta chain sequence with its context. Its antigen remains unknown. The data stem from a study of cytomegalovirus exposure and HLA in healthy donors. Study results and limitations: A prior analysis recorded that most TCR beta V segments were productive about 90% or about 30% of the time.

The germline V and J ends were trimmed by 2 bases and 1 base, with 9 bases remaining between them. This CDR3 has 14 amino acids. Per the germline V gene, CDR1 is MNHEY and CDR2 is SVGAGI. In the PCR, 60 Vbeta and 13 Jbeta primers were used. The repertoire was sequenced with immunoSEQ multiplex PCR; TCRdb's copy has only in-frame clones and lacks some. The sample lists about 170,000 clones, 75% to 80% occurring once. The TCR sequence derives from a woman in her fifties or sixties in good health and CMV-seropositive. Input material: PBMCs. The V and J genes are TRBV6-5 and TRBJ2-7; D is unresolved. The CDR3 loop is CASSYGSGSYEQYF. The CDR3 DNA follows: TGTGCCAGCAGTTACGGGTCGGGTTCCTACGAGCAGTACTTC.